Reported below is one TCR beta chain. Its antigen is as yet unknown. The data were obtained in a study of a mutant IDH1 vaccine in newly diagnosed glioma. Study details: Sex among treated patients split roughly 62% male, approximately 38% female; mean age was roughly 42 years. Beforehand, treatment had been radiotherapy, temozolomide, or both; the majority received both. Points from the study as a whole: It was over 85% of patients that developed vaccine-induced immune responses. Pseudoprogression seemed unrelated to changes in top peripheral T cell clonotypes.

The repertoire was sequenced with immunoSEQ multiplex PCR; TCRdb's copy has only in-frame clones and lacks some. This repertoire shows about 16,000 clones, 80% to 90% found once; its top ten account for about 10%. Germline V lookup: CDR1 SGHDT, CDR2 YYEEEE. The CDR3 extends over 16 amino acids. Trimming took 4 bases from V and 6 from J, leaving 23 bases between them. Time point given: baseline, week 1 (first vaccination visit). Treatment noted: pre-vaccination baseline after standard-of-care therapy. This clonotype was obtained from a woman aged 40 to 50 with glioma. Some clones in this sample may be carry-over from other donors' samples. The sequences come from PBMCs, collected from a glioma patient treated with radiotherapy, temozolomide or both. This rearrangement joins TRBV5-6 to TRBJ2-7; a possible D gene is TRBD2 (8 bases). Here the CDR3 DNA reads TGTGCCAGCAGCACATTTCGACAGGGACTAGGGGTCGAGCAGTACTTC. Amino acid sequence: CASSTFRQGLGVEQYF.